The rows below give T cell receptor beta chains drawn from one sample of a study of control samples from healthy donors and cancer patients. Profiled with immunoSEQ multiplex PCR; TCRdb holds only in-frame clones, not every one. The table lists over 90,000 clones, around nine tenths of them singletons. The sequenced sample was PBMCs. The source of these receptors is a man in his 60s with lung cancer. Both conserved end residues are part of each CDR3. The order of the fields is CDR3 DNA, CDR3 protein, D gene, clone size, V gene, J gene. A D gene is named only where the DNA matches it firmly. A clone size is listed for some rows: how often the clone was seen (once, few, many), or a class if it is expanded.

CDR3nt: TGTGCCACTGAGCGGGGACAGGGCACCGGGGAGCTGTTTTTT
CDR3aa: CATERGQGTGELFF
d_gene: TRBD1
abundance: NA
v_gene: TRBV19
j_gene: TRBJ2-2

CDR3nt: TGTGCCAGCAGCCAGCACAGAAATAATTCACCCCTCCACTTT
CDR3aa: CASSQHRNNSPLHF
d_gene: NA
abundance: NA
v_gene: TRBV3-1/TRBV3-2
j_gene: TRBJ1-6

CDR3nt: TGTGCCAGCAGTTTCCGACCCGACATAAACTATGGCTACACCTTC
CDR3aa: CASSFRPDINYGYTF
d_gene: NA
abundance: NA
v_gene: TRBV27
j_gene: TRBJ1-2

CDR3nt: TGTGCCAGCAGCTTTTTAGCGGGGGCCCTGACAGATACGCAGTATTTT
CDR3aa: CASSFLAGALTDTQYF
d_gene: TRBD2
abundance: NA
v_gene: TRBV7-8
j_gene: TRBJ2-3

CDR3nt: TGTGCCACCAGCAGAGAGATCCGGGGAGTAGCCCTTAACTATGGCTACACCTTC
CDR3aa: CATSREIRGVALNYGYTF
d_gene: NA
abundance: NA
v_gene: TRBV15
j_gene: TRBJ1-2

CDR3nt: TGTGCCAGCACCTGGACAGATAGCACAGATACGCAGTATTTT
CDR3aa: CASTWTDSTDTQYF
d_gene: NA
abundance: NA
v_gene: TRBV7-9
j_gene: TRBJ2-3

CDR3nt: TGTGCCAGCAGCCAAGTGACGGCCTACACCAAAGAGACCCAGTACTTC
CDR3aa: CASSQVTAYTKETQYF
d_gene: NA
abundance: NA
v_gene: TRBV14
j_gene: TRBJ2-5

CDR3nt: TGTGCCAGCAGCTTAGTTTCAGGGGGCCAAGAGACCCAGTACTTC
CDR3aa: CASSLVSGGQETQYF
d_gene: TRBD1
abundance: NA
v_gene: TRBV7-6
j_gene: TRBJ2-5

CDR3nt: TGTGCCAGCAGTGATATCTGGAGCTCCTACAATGAGCAGTTCTTC
CDR3aa: CASSDIWSSYNEQFF
d_gene: NA
abundance: NA
v_gene: TRBV6-1
j_gene: TRBJ2-1

CDR3nt: TGTGCCTGGAGAACAGGGGAAAGACGCTACACCTTC
CDR3aa: CAWRTGERRYTF
d_gene: TRBD1
abundance: NA
v_gene: TRBV30
j_gene: TRBJ1-2

CDR3nt: TGTGCCACCAGTGATTTGCGTCAGCCCCAGCATTTT
CDR3aa: CATSDLRQPQHF
d_gene: NA
abundance: NA
v_gene: TRBV24-1
j_gene: TRBJ1-5

CDR3nt: TGTGCCAGCACTACCTTTTGGGGAGAGAACACTGAAGCTTTCTTT
CDR3aa: CASTTFWGENTEAFF
d_gene: NA
abundance: NA
v_gene: TRBV27
j_gene: TRBJ1-1

CDR3nt: TGTGCCAGCAGTTACTCGTGGTCCCGGGATCGGGGGCTGTTTTTT
CDR3aa: CASSYSWSRDRGLFF
d_gene: NA
abundance: NA
v_gene: TRBV6-2/TRBV6-3
j_gene: TRBJ2-2

CDR3nt: TGCGCCAGCAGCTTGGCCGGACAGGCTGGGGCCAACGTCCTGACTTTC
CDR3aa: CASSLAGQAGANVLTF
d_gene: TRBD1
abundance: few
v_gene: TRBV5-1
j_gene: TRBJ2-6

CDR3nt: TGTGCCAGCAGTACGGGGGGAGCAACTAATGAAAAACTGTTTTTT
CDR3aa: CASSTGGATNEKLFF
d_gene: NA
abundance: NA
v_gene: TRBV28
j_gene: TRBJ1-4

CDR3nt: TGTGCCTGGAGTGTCTCATGGGGCACTGAAGCTTTCTTT
CDR3aa: CAWSVSWGTEAFF
d_gene: NA
abundance: NA
v_gene: TRBV30
j_gene: TRBJ1-1

CDR3nt: TGCGCCAGCAGCTTGGGAGGACAGGGCCGGGGGTTTAGCACAGATACGCAGTATTTT
CDR3aa: CASSLGGQGRGFSTDTQYF
d_gene: TRBD1
abundance: NA
v_gene: TRBV5-1
j_gene: TRBJ2-3

CDR3nt: TGTGCCAGTAGTATAGAGGGCAGTGGCCACAATGAGCAGTTCTTC
CDR3aa: CASSIEGSGHNEQFF
d_gene: NA
abundance: NA
v_gene: TRBV19
j_gene: TRBJ2-1

CDR3nt: TGTGCCAGCAGCGTCCGAGGGACTAGCGGGAGCCAAGAGACCCAGTACTTC
CDR3aa: CASSVRGTSGSQETQYF
d_gene: TRBD2
abundance: NA
v_gene: TRBV5-4
j_gene: TRBJ2-5

CDR3nt: TGTGCCAGCAGCTTACTAGGGGGTGAGCAGTTCTTC
CDR3aa: CASSLLGGEQFF
d_gene: NA
abundance: NA
v_gene: TRBV13
j_gene: TRBJ2-1

CDR3nt: TGTGCCAGCAGTTCCAGCTTCCAAGAGACCCAGTACTTC
CDR3aa: CASSSSFQETQYF
d_gene: NA
abundance: NA
v_gene: TRBV2
j_gene: TRBJ2-5

CDR3nt: TGTGCCAGCAGTTACGGGGGGGCGAACAATGAGCAGTTCTTC
CDR3aa: CASSYGGANNEQFF
d_gene: NA
abundance: NA
v_gene: TRBV6-5
j_gene: TRBJ2-1

CDR3nt: TGTGCCTGGGAGTCGGGACAGGGAACCGGGGAGCTGTTTTTT
CDR3aa: CAWESGQGTGELFF
d_gene: TRBD1
abundance: NA
v_gene: TRBV30
j_gene: TRBJ2-2

CDR3nt: TGCGCCAGCAGCCCGGGACTAGCGGGGGGGAGCCGTTTAGGAGAGACCCAGTACTTC
CDR3aa: CASSPGLAGGSRLGETQYF
d_gene: TRBD2
abundance: NA
v_gene: TRBV5-1
j_gene: TRBJ2-5

CDR3nt: TGTGCCAGCAGGCCGAGCACAGATACGCAGTATTTT
CDR3aa: CASRPSTDTQYF
d_gene: NA
abundance: NA
v_gene: TRBV12-3/TRBV12-4
j_gene: TRBJ2-3

CDR3nt: TGTGCCAGCAGCCCCCCCGGGACTAGCTCCTACGAGCAGTACTTC
CDR3aa: CASSPPGTSSYEQYF
d_gene: TRBD2
abundance: NA
v_gene: TRBV16
j_gene: TRBJ2-7

CDR3nt: TGTGCCAGCAGTTACCCAGGGGTGGATTCTCGGGGCTACACCTTC
CDR3aa: CASSYPGVDSRGYTF
d_gene: NA
abundance: many
v_gene: TRBV6-6
j_gene: TRBJ1-2

CDR3nt: TGTGCCAGCAGCTTAGTAGGGCTCTATGGCTACACCTTC
CDR3aa: CASSLVGLYGYTF
d_gene: NA
abundance: NA
v_gene: TRBV7-2
j_gene: TRBJ1-2

CDR3nt: TGTGCCAGCAGCTTGGGGGGTTACACAGATACGCAGTATTTT
CDR3aa: CASSLGGYTDTQYF
d_gene: NA
abundance: NA
v_gene: TRBV7-2
j_gene: TRBJ2-3

CDR3nt: TGTGCCAGCAGCGTCCTCAGGGTCCCCACCTACAATGAGCAGTTCTTC
CDR3aa: CASSVLRVPTYNEQFF
d_gene: NA
abundance: NA
v_gene: TRBV5-5
j_gene: TRBJ2-1

CDR3nt: TGTGCCAGCAGTGTCCTCTGGGGACAGGGCGCCAATGAGCAGTTCTTC
CDR3aa: CASSVLWGQGANEQFF
d_gene: TRBD1
abundance: NA
v_gene: TRBV6-4
j_gene: TRBJ2-1

CDR3nt: TGTGCCAGCAAGGCGGAGGGGTACGGCTACACCTTC
CDR3aa: CASKAEGYGYTF
d_gene: NA
abundance: once
v_gene: TRBV5-6
j_gene: TRBJ1-2

CDR3nt: TGTGCCAGCAGCCAAGAGCGGAACATCTTGGCTAATGAAAAACTGTTTTTT
CDR3aa: CASSQERNILANEKLFF
d_gene: NA
abundance: NA
v_gene: TRBV14
j_gene: TRBJ1-4

CDR3nt: TGTGCCAGCAACCGGGACTTCGGAAACACCATATATTTT
CDR3aa: CASNRDFGNTIYF
d_gene: NA
abundance: NA
v_gene: TRBV12-3/TRBV12-4
j_gene: TRBJ1-3

CDR3nt: TGTGCCAGCAGCAAAGCGCTTAGGGGGCAGCGCGGTAGAGCTTTCTTT
CDR3aa: CASSKALRGQRGRAFF
d_gene: NA
abundance: NA
v_gene: TRBV21-1
j_gene: TRBJ1-1

CDR3nt: TGTGCCAGCAGCCTGACAGGGGGCTCTGGGTACGAGCAGTACTTC
CDR3aa: CASSLTGGSGYEQYF
d_gene: TRBD1
abundance: NA
v_gene: TRBV7-9
j_gene: TRBJ2-7

CDR3nt: TGTGCCAGCAGAGATTCAGGGGGAGGGACTGAAGCTTTCTTT
CDR3aa: CASRDSGGGTEAFF
d_gene: TRBD1
abundance: NA
v_gene: TRBV6-5
j_gene: TRBJ1-1

CDR3nt: TGTGCCAGCAGTTCGGACCCTAATCAGCCCCAGCATTTT
CDR3aa: CASSSDPNQPQHF
d_gene: NA
abundance: NA
v_gene: TRBV6-5
j_gene: TRBJ1-5

CDR3nt: TGTGCCTGGAGTGTGAGCTCCAGGAGACCCTCAAATGGCTACACCTTC
CDR3aa: CAWSVSSRRPSNGYTF
d_gene: NA
abundance: NA
v_gene: TRBV30
j_gene: TRBJ1-2

CDR3nt: TGTGCCAGCAGCCGCTTCACAGTGAACACTGAAGCTTTCTTT
CDR3aa: CASSRFTVNTEAFF
d_gene: NA
abundance: NA
v_gene: TRBV7-2
j_gene: TRBJ1-1

CDR3nt: TGTGCCAGCAGGCCTCGGGTGAACACCGGGGAGCTGTTTTTT
CDR3aa: CASRPRVNTGELFF
d_gene: NA
abundance: NA
v_gene: TRBV6-5
j_gene: TRBJ2-2

CDR3nt: TGTGCCAGCTCACCGCGAGAAAACTATGGCTACACCTTC
CDR3aa: CASSPRENYGYTF
d_gene: NA
abundance: NA
v_gene: TRBV18
j_gene: TRBJ1-2

CDR3nt: TGTGCCAGCAGCTTAAAGGGGGGCAATCAGCCCCAGCATTTT
CDR3aa: CASSLKGGNQPQHF
d_gene: NA
abundance: NA
v_gene: TRBV7-2
j_gene: TRBJ1-5

CDR3nt: TGTGCCAGCAGTGAAATTTTAGCGGGAAGCACAGATACGCAGTATTTT
CDR3aa: CASSEILAGSTDTQYF
d_gene: TRBD2
abundance: NA
v_gene: TRBV6-1
j_gene: TRBJ2-3